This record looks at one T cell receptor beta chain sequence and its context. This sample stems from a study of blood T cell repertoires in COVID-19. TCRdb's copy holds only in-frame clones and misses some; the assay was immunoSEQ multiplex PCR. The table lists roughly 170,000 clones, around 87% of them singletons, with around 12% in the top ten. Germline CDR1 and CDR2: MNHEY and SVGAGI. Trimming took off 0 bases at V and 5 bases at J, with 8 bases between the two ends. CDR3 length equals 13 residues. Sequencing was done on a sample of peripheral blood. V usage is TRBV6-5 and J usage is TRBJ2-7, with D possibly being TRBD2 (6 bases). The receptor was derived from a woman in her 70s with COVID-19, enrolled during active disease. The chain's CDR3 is CASSYSGTHEQYF. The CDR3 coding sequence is TGTGCCAGCAGTTACTCCGGGACTCACGAGCAGTACTTC.